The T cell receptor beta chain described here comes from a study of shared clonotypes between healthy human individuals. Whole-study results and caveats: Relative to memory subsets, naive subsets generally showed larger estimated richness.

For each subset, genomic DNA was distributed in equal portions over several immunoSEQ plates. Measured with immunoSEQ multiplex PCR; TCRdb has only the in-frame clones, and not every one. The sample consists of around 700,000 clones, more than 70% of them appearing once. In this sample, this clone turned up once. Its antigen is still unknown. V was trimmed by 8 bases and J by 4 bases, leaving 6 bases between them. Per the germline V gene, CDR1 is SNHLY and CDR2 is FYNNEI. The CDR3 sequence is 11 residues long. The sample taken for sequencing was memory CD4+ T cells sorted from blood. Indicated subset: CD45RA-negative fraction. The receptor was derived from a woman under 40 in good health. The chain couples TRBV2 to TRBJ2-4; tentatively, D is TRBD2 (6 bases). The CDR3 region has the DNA TGTGCCAGCGGACTAAAAAACATTCAGTACTTC. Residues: CASGLKNIQYF.